The source of this T cell receptor beta chain is a study of T cells in Graves' hyperthyroidism and ophthalmopathy (dated by TCRdb to between 2018 and 2021). General notes on the study: Peripheral blood was collected at initial diagnosis, before any treatment. A discovery cohort of roughly 96 patients, about 40 with Graves' ophthalmopathy and 55 to 60 with stable Graves' hyperthyroidism, was used to find distinguishing TCR V-J signatures. Whether ophthalmopathy could be predicted prospectively was tested in an independent validation cohort made up of 18 to 20 hyperthyroidism patients plus 17 patients who later progressed to ophthalmopathy. The roughly 100 discovery patients were divided at random into training and test sets in a 7:3 ratio. In six Graves' hyperthyroidism patients, the study also compared T-cell repertoires from thyroid tissue with T-cell repertoires from blood. Following sampling, methimazole starting at 30 mg daily was given to hyperthyroidism patients, and high-dose intravenous methylprednisolone was given to ophthalmopathy patients. The paper describes TCR Vbeta CDR3 sequencing of more than 120 peripheral blood samples, made up of about 40 ophthalmopathy patients, 70 to 75 hyperthyroidism patients and 17 progressor patients. Overall study results and their limits: Ophthalmopathy was separated from stable hyperthyroidism by a 13 V-J signature model, with 85% to 90% sensitivity and 81% to 83% specificity obtained in cross-validation and 80%/75% obtained in testing. During validation, the model predicted progression to ophthalmopathy a median of roughly 7.1 months ahead of onset, with approximately 70% sensitivity and roughly 75% specificity. No statistical method was used to fix the sample size in advance, and group allocation was not hidden from the investigators. Most expanded thyroid clonotypes (frequency above 0.001) were also detected in blood, suggesting blood repertoires may reflect thyroid immune responses.

CDR1 and CDR2 were assigned from the germline V gene as SGDLS and YYNGEE. At the junction V is shortened by 0 bases and J by 4 bases; bases outside the gene matches: 11. The CDR3 covers 17 residues, taking in both the cysteine and the phenylalanine. The read is trimmed to its CDR3 DNA, 51 bases read in frame from base 1. Hyperthyroidism patients were newly diagnosed, with disease duration under 2 months, and aged 18 to 65 years. Any patient with an uncontrolled infection, another autoimmune disease, pregnancy or lactation was excluded. Diagnoses were established on the basis of clinical symptoms, serum thyroxine and TRAb, thyroid ultrasound, and orbital computed tomography. Blood from progressor patients was drawn when they were first diagnosed with hyperthyroidism, before any ophthalmopathy symptoms appeared. PBMCs were separated from 10 ml of fresh peripheral blood using Ficoll-Paque density gradient centrifugation. Progressor patients were initially diagnosed with Graves' hyperthyroidism and developed ophthalmopathy during follow-up. Total RNA was extracted using Trizol reagent, and RNA quality was assessed on an Agilent 2100 Bioanalyzer.

Comments on this clonotype: Its antigen remains undetermined. Per-nucleotide qualities are absent, and no much larger clonotype sits a single base away.

Amplification of TCR beta CDR3 regions was carried out from RNA transcripts. The TCR CDR3 was subjected to a first round of RT-PCR using the HTBI primer set and the Qiagen OneStep RT-PCR kit. The libraries were constructed in a second round of multiplex PCR and then size-selected and purified. Paired-end sequencing of the libraries was performed with 100 bp reads on an Illumina HiSeq2000. In the source study's methods: Raw data were processed with SOAPnuke, discarding reads with adapters, uncalled bases, mean Phred below 15, or no exact constant-primer or identifier match. High-quality paired reads were merged using COPE v1.2.5, and each unique nucleotide sequence was defined as a clonotype. MiTCR v1.1 was used to align the clonotypes against IMGT TRBV, TRBD and TRBJ reference segments. Only V-J combinations with frequency above 0.0001, covering 98% to 99.2% of repertoires, were analysed. The TCS score was defined as F50 (clonal expansion) divided by E x V (chaos), with BLOSUM62-based TCRdist calculated between CDR3 peptides within each V-J. Welch's t-statistics and random forest reduced roughly 540 V-J features to 10 to 15, which were used in a naive Bayes classifier (R e1071). TCRdb trimmed public reads at Q25 via fastp, called clones via MiXCR and kept in-frame beta chains. Every distinct CDR3 protein forms one entry, paired with its most common genes and DNA. These V and J calls rely on TCRdb rather than the paper's analysis. This sample is represented by about 380,000 distinct CDR3 sequences; around an eighth of them were singletons. Roughly 20% of the sample is held by the ten biggest clonotypes.

The TCR sequence derives from a man younger than 45 with Graves' hyperthyroidism that later progressed to Graves' ophthalmopathy. This receptor chain uses TRBV9 and TRBJ1-2, and TRBD1 aligns with 8 junction nucleotides. Sequenced input: blood. This receptor has the CDR3 CASSVGVSGGDLYGYTF. The nucleotide sequence is TGTGCCAGCAGCGTAGGGGTTTCAGGGGGCGACCTCTATGGCTACACCTTC.